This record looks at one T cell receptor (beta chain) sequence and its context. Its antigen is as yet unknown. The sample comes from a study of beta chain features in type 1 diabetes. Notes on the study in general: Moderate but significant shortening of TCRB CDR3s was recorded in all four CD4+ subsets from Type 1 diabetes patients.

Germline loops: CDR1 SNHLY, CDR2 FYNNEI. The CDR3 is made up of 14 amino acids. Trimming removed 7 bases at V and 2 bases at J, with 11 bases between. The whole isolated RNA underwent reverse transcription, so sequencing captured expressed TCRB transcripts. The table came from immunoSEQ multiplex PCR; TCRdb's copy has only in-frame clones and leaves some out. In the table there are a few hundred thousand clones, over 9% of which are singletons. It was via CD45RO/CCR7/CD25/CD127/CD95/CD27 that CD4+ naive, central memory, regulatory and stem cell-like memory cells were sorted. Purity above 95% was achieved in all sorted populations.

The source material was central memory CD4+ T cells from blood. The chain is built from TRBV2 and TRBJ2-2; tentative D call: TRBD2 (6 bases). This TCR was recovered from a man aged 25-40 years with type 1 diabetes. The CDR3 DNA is TGTGCCAGCATTGCCGGACTAAACACCGGGGAGCTGTTTTTT. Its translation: CASIAGLNTGELFF.